What follows describes a single T cell receptor (beta chain). The data are from a study of blood T cell repertoires in COVID-19. Study background: The United States, Italy and Spain supplied acute and convalescent COVID-19 samples. PBMCs, B-cell-depleted T cells, or T cells were the source of the cDNA or gDNA that made up the material.

As handled by the study authors: Estimates of nucleated cell counts were drawn from the amplification of reference gene primers. Clones were sequenced by immunoSEQ multiplex PCR, and TCRdb holds only the in-frame ones, with some missing. The V and J calls and the clone size are those of that table, but D and trimming were determined from the DNA. This sample has around 370,000 clones, with 90% found just once. The CDR3 spans 16 residues. V was pared by 3 bases and J by 2 bases, with 17 bases between. From germline, CDR1 is KGHSH and CDR2 LQKENI. Material for sequencing was peripheral blood. The V and J genes are TRBV18 and TRBJ2-7; a weak D match, TRBD2 (6 bases). The clonotype was recovered from a man aged 18-30 years with active or convalescent COVID-19. In nucleotides, the CDR3 is TGTGCCAGCTCACCCCCTCGTAGAGGAGGGCCCTACGAGCAGTACTTC. It translates to CASSPPRRGGPYEQYF.